This is a list of T cell receptor beta chains from one sample in a study of shared clonotypes between healthy human individuals. Profiling relied on immunoSEQ multiplex PCR, and the TCRdb table lists in-frame clones only, not all of them. The sample includes some 1.4 million clones, about 96% seen only once; the top ten take approximately 1%. Material for sequencing was naive CD4+ T cells sorted from blood. The receptors were gathered from a man aged 30 to 39 in good health. CDR3s include the opening cysteine and the closing phenylalanine or tryptophan. A D gene is named only where the DNA matches it firmly. A row's size may be missing; if present it is once, few, many or a size class.

D | J | V | size | CDR3 | DNA
NA | TRBJ2-5 | TRBV7-2 | NA | CASSSAGFQETQYF | TGTGCCAGCAGCTCCGCAGGGTTCCAAGAGACCCAGTACTTC
NA | TRBJ2-2 | TRBV19 | NA | CASSIRQNTGELFF | TGTGCCAGTAGTATCCGGCAAAACACCGGGGAGCTGTTTTTT
NA | TRBJ2-3 | TRBV27 | NA | CASRSEGTTDTQYF | TGTGCCAGCAGGTCAGAAGGGACCACAGATACGCAGTATTTT
TRBD1 | TRBJ1-1 | TRBV7-9 | NA | CASSFLSGQVFMNTEAFF | TGTGCCAGCAGCTTCCTTTCGGGACAGGTCTTTATGAACACTGAAGCTTTCTTT
NA | TRBJ2-1 | TRBV28 | NA | CASRDRPSYNEQFF | TGTGCCAGCAGAGACAGGCCCTCCTACAATGAGCAGTTCTTC
NA | TRBJ2-5 | TRBV27 | NA | CASRYRDLETQYF | TGTGCCAGCAGGTACAGGGACCTCGAGACCCAGTACTTC
TRBD2 | TRBJ2-1 | TRBV9 | once | CASSASTRDYSYNEQFF | TGTGCCAGCAGCGCGTCGACCCGGGACTACTCCTACAATGAGCAGTTCTTC
NA | TRBJ2-7 | TRBV4-1 | NA | CASSQDKHRVQYF | TGCGCCAGCAGCCAAGATAAACACCGTGTGCAGTACTTC
NA | TRBJ1-1 | TRBV12-5 | NA | CASGSGRQSNTEAFF | TGTGCTAGTGGTTCCGGTAGACAGTCCAACACTGAAGCTTTCTTT
TRBD2 | TRBJ2-3 | TRBV5-1 | NA | CASSSLALAGGQADTQYF | TGCGCCAGCAGCTCCTTGGCCTTAGCGGGAGGGCAGGCAGATACGCAGTATTTT
NA | TRBJ2-3 | TRBV28 | NA | CASRPRHRSTDTQYF | TGTGCCAGCAGGCCGCGCCATAGGAGCACAGATACGCAGTATTTT
TRBD1 | TRBJ1-1 | TRBV27 | NA | CASSSETGIGDTEAFF | TGTGCCAGCAGTTCGGAGACAGGGATTGGGGACACTGAAGCTTTCTTT
TRBD2 | TRBJ2-1 | TRBV28 | NA | CASNPSSGSSYNEQFF | TGTGCCAGCAACCCGTCTAGCGGGAGCTCCTACAATGAGCAGTTCTTC
TRBD2 | TRBJ2-2 | TRBV5-1 | NA | CASSLVGLVGGELFF | TGCGCCAGCAGCTTGGTCGGACTAGTAGGCGGGGAGCTGTTTTTT
TRBD2 | TRBJ2-2 | TRBV28 | NA | CASSLRLALAVGELFF | TGTGCCAGCAGTTTAAGGCTAGCCCTAGCGGTGGGGGAGCTGTTTTTT
TRBD2 | TRBJ2-6 | TRBV19 | NA | CASSFEGLGSGANVLTF | TGTGCCAGTAGTTTCGAAGGACTAGGCTCTGGGGCCAACGTCCTGACTTTC
NA | TRBJ1-5 | TRBV5-8 | NA | CASSLAGGISQPQHF | TGTGCCAGCAGCTTGGCCGGGGGGATATCTCAGCCCCAGCATTTT
TRBD1 | TRBJ2-4 | TRBV11-2 | once | CASNTGTGRGVGAKNIQYF | TGTGCCAGCAACACCGGGACAGGGAGGGGTGTTGGAGCCAAAAACATTCAGTACTTC
NA | TRBJ1-3 | TRBV10-3 | NA | CATRTDSGNTIYF | TGTGCCACGCGGACAGACTCTGGAAACACCATATATTTT
NA | TRBJ2-7 | TRBV28 | NA | CASQGIDYEQYF | TGTGCCAGTCAGGGGATTGACTACGAGCAGTACTTC
NA | TRBJ2-1 | TRBV5-1 | once | CASSPALYRSYNEQFF | TGCGCCAGCAGCCCCGCCCTCTACCGCTCCTACAATGAGCAGTTCTTC
NA | TRBJ2-7 | TRBV15 | NA | CATSRDLVYEQYF | TGTGCCACCAGCAGAGATCTAGTGTACGAGCAGTACTTC
NA | TRBJ1-3 | TRBV29-1 | NA | CSVGADSGNTIYF | TGCAGCGTTGGGGCGGACTCTGGAAACACCATATATTTT
NA | TRBJ2-1 | TRBV7-3 | NA | CASSLSGSSYNEQFF | TGTGCCAGCAGCTTAAGCGGTAGCTCCTACAATGAGCAGTTCTTC
TRBD1 | TRBJ1-2 | TRBV5-5 | NA | CASSPQQGHYLHGYTF | TGTGCCAGCAGCCCGCAACAGGGGCACTACCTCCATGGCTACACCTTC
NA | TRBJ1-1 | TRBV5-5 | NA | CASSPPGGPMNTEAFF | TGTGCCAGCAGCCCCCCTGGGGGGCCCATGAACACTGAAGCTTTCTTT
NA | TRBJ2-5 | TRBV7-2 | NA | CASSLRDMGQETQYF | TGTGCCAGCAGCCTCAGGGATATGGGCCAAGAGACCCAGTACTTC
NA | TRBJ1-1 | TRBV7-3 | once | CASSLSVEAFF | TGTGCCAGCAGCTTATCCGTAGAAGCTTTCTTT
TRBD2 | TRBJ2-3 | TRBV18 | NA | CASSSLAGSSTDTQYF | TGTGCCAGCTCATCGCTAGCGGGGTCCTCCACAGATACGCAGTATTTT
NA | TRBJ2-1 | TRBV14 | once | CASSRDPDTRNEQFF | TGTGCCAGCAGCCGCGATCCGGACACGCGCAATGAGCAGTTCTTC
TRBD1 | TRBJ2-7 | TRBV27 | NA | CASSRSGQRFTYEQYF | TGTGCCAGCAGTAGATCGGGACAGCGATTTACCTACGAGCAGTACTTC
NA | TRBJ1-5 | TRBV6-1 | NA | CASSLLQHSNQPQHF | TGTGCCAGCAGCTTGTTACAACATAGCAATCAGCCCCAGCATTTT
NA | TRBJ2-2 | TRBV29-1 | NA | CSIHTGELFF | TGCAGCATCCACACCGGGGAGCTGTTTTTT
NA | TRBJ1-5 | TRBV6-1 | NA | CASSERPQGLNSNQPQHF | TGTGCCAGCAGTGAAAGACCACAGGGCCTAAATAGCAATCAGCCCCAGCATTTT
TRBD2 | TRBJ2-1 | TRBV5-1 | NA | CASSLGLAGILAYNEQFF | TGCGCCAGCAGCTTGGGGCTAGCGGGAATATTGGCCTACAATGAGCAGTTCTTC
NA | TRBJ1-1 | TRBV5-4 | NA | CASSLIGQGTEAFF | TGTGCCAGCAGCTTGATCGGCCAGGGCACTGAAGCTTTCTTT
NA | TRBJ1-5 | TRBV5-5 | many | CASSLEAGNQPQHF | TGTGCCAGCAGCTTGGAGGCGGGCAATCAGCCCCAGCATTTT
NA | TRBJ1-1 | TRBV2 | NA | CASTRTVTHTEAFF | TGTGCCAGCACCCGGACAGTGACCCACACTGAAGCTTTCTTT
NA | TRBJ2-3 | TRBV28 | NA | CASSYIGAGRGADTQYF | TGTGCCAGCAGTTATATTGGGGCAGGACGCGGCGCAGATACGCAGTATTTT
NA | TRBJ2-1 | TRBV9 | NA | CASSGGVGYNEQFF | TGTGCCAGCAGCGGCGGGGTAGGATACAATGAGCAGTTCTTC
TRBD1 | TRBJ2-1 | TRBV5-4 | NA | CASSSRQGEIWEQFF | TGTGCCAGCAGCTCTAGACAGGGGGAGATCTGGGAGCAGTTCTTC
TRBD2 | TRBJ2-1 | TRBV4-3 | NA | CASSQDPGRVGNEQFF | TGCGCCAGCAGCCAAGACCCCGGGAGGGTTGGCAATGAGCAGTTCTTC
NA | TRBJ1-2 | TRBV28 | NA | CASSSQGGYTF | TGTGCCAGCAGTTCGCAGGGAGGCTACACCTTC
TRBD2 | TRBJ2-7 | TRBV5-6 | NA | CASSFLSGSHEQYF | TGTGCCAGCAGCTTTCTCAGCGGGAGTCACGAGCAGTACTTC
NA | TRBJ2-7 | TRBV18 | NA | CASSPPSGEQYF | TGTGCCAGCTCACCACCGTCGGGCGAGCAGTACTTC
NA | TRBJ2-7 | TRBV19 | NA | CASSILLVGRAEGPYEQYF | TGTGCCAGTAGTATCCTCCTGGTTGGTAGGGCTGAAGGGCCTTACGAGCAGTACTTC
TRBD1 | TRBJ1-2 | TRBV27 | NA | CASSLQGASNYGYTF | TGTGCCAGCAGTTTACAGGGGGCAAGTAACTATGGCTACACCTTC
TRBD2 | TRBJ2-5 | TRBV5-4 | NA | CASSLVGGGKETQYF | TGTGCCAGCAGCTTAGTGGGGGGAGGGAAAGAGACCCAGTACTTC
NA | TRBJ2-1 | TRBV10-3 | NA | CAIRYGQSGNEQFF | TGTGCCATCAGGTACGGACAGAGCGGGAATGAGCAGTTCTTC
NA | TRBJ2-7 | TRBV10-2 | NA | CASSESLREQYF | TGCGCCAGCAGTGAGTCCCTGAGGGAGCAGTACTTC